This T cell receptor beta chain is drawn from a study of T-cell reconstitution after alpha-beta-depleted transplantation in children (TCRdb year 2016). About the study as a whole: T-cell immune reconstitution after TCRalphabeta/CD19-depleted allogeneic hematopoietic cell transplantation in children was quantitatively tracked in the study by means of TCR repertoire profiling.

Reading the label with the study, this specimen's treatment or condition is: allogeneic hematopoietic cell transplantation with graft depleted of TCRalphabeta T cells and CD19 B cells. TCRalphabeta/CD19-depleted allogeneic hematopoietic cell grafts were given to the transplant recipients, all of whom were children. Many counts were recorded for this clonotype. What antigen it recognizes has not been identified. No base quality information exists; no much larger clone differs at one position. On the study overall, not on this receptor specifically: About two months after transplant, the apparently early recovery of alphabetaT-cell counts reportedly depended on just several hundred clones that had expanded rapidly and came from non-depleted graft cells. Over the following months the frequencies of hyperexpanded clones went down, and after one year T-cell counts and TCRbeta diversity were mostly credited to newly produced T cells. The high TCRbeta diversity at day 60 in some patients was ascribed to recipient T cells and intrathymic progenitors that had survived conditioning.

The library was generated by PCR. The run used an Illumina HiSeq 2500. TCR library preparation used molecular barcoding, with unique molecular identifiers applied to normalize quantification of the TCRbeta repertoire. The raw public data were reprocessed by TCRdb itself: fastp quality trimming at Q25, MiXCR clonotype calling, in-frame beta chains only. Rows merge per CDR3 protein into single entries with the most common DNA and genes. This sample gives 800,000 to 1,000,000 distinct CDR3 sequences in total; about 29% of them show up just once. The leading ten clones occupy roughly 28% of the sample. CDR1 SGDLS and CDR2 YYNGEE are derived from the germline V gene. The cysteine opens and the phenylalanine closes a CDR3 of 15 amino acids. Here the CDR3 DNA is all that survives: 45 bases in frame from base 1. Trimming removed 4 bases from V and 1 base from J, leaving 14 bases between the germline ends.

The source material was PBMCs, mostly from graft donor cells, sampled 360 days after TCRalphabeta/CD19-depleted stem cell transplant. The TCR was taken from a boy under two years old who had a stem cell transplant for SCID, so the T cells may come from the graft donor. The rearranged segments are TRBV9 and TRBJ1-1; TRBD1 might be the D gene, on 5 matching bases. The CDR3 sequence is CASSPFSRENTEAFF. The bases read TGTGCCAGCAGCCCCTTCTCCAGGGAGAACACTGAAGCTTTCTTT.